A selection of T cell receptor beta chains follows, all from one sample in a study of OX40 agonist ivuxolimab in advanced cancers. This table comes from immunoSEQ multiplex PCR, and its TCRdb copy is limited to in-frame clones, with some not included. The sample lists 65,000 to 95,000 clones; roughly nine tenths were seen once. Material: CD4+ or CD8+ T cells sorted from blood, obtained in a trial of the OX40 agonist ivuxolimab. The source of these receptors is an adult with an advanced solid tumor such as melanoma, head and neck, liver or kidney cancer. The CDR3 runs from the conserved cysteine through the conserved F or W. Fields, in order: V gene, clone size, J gene, D gene, CDR3 protein, CDR3 DNA. The D gene is left open where the match is weak. Size tells how often a clone was seen (once, few, many) or the class of an expanded clone, and some rows leave it out.

TRBV28,.,TRBJ1-2,TRBD1,CASSLGTGASYGYTF,TGTGCCAGCAGCCTCGGGACAGGGGCGTCCTATGGCTACACCTTC
TRBV7-9,once,TRBJ1-2,TRBD1,CASSFGQGDGYTF,TGTGCCAGCAGCTTTGGACAGGGGGATGGCTACACCTTC
TRBV5-1,.,TRBJ2-2,.,CASSSRTETSNTGELFF,TGCGCCAGCAGCTCACGGACGGAGACATCGAACACCGGGGAGCTGTTTTTT
TRBV6-5,.,TRBJ2-1,.,CASTSNTRANEQFF,TGTGCCAGCACTTCAAACACCAGGGCTAATGAGCAGTTCTTC
TRBV7-2,.,TRBJ2-7,TRBD2,CASSSLSGTSGGEQYF,TGTGCCAGCAGCTCCTTATCCGGGACTAGCGGGGGGGAGCAGTACTTC
TRBV7-2,.,TRBJ2-7,TRBD2,CASSPVGGYEQYF,TGTGCCAGCAGCCCCGTGGGAGGGTACGAGCAGTACTTC
TRBV21-1,.,TRBJ1-4,.,CASSSTGATNEKLFF,TGTGCCAGCAGCAGTACAGGAGCAACTAATGAAAAACTGTTTTTT
TRBV5-4,.,TRBJ2-1,.,CASSLDAFNEQFF,TGTGCCAGCAGCTTGGATGCCTTCAATGAGCAGTTCTTC
TRBV10-1,.,TRBJ2-7,.,CASSEDGTYEQYF,TGCGCCAGCAGTGAGGACGGAACCTACGAGCAGTACTTC
TRBV6-5,.,TRBJ2-7,.,CASSYTPGYEQYF,TGTGCCAGCAGTTACACCCCAGGTTACGAGCAGTACTTC
TRBV10-3,once,TRBJ2-1,.,CANKKMGDEQFF,TGTGCCAACAAGAAGATGGGAGATGAGCAGTTCTTC
TRBV6-1,.,TRBJ1-3,.,CASSEMGASGNTIYF,TGTGCCAGCAGTGAGATGGGGGCTTCTGGAAACACCATATATTTT
TRBV19,.,TRBJ2-6,.,CASKIGPSGANVLTF,TGTGCCAGTAAGATAGGGCCTTCTGGGGCCAACGTCCTGACTTTC
TRBV5-1,.,TRBJ2-6,.,CASSSGQTSSGANVLTF,TGCGCCAGCAGCTCCGGACAGACCAGCTCTGGGGCCAACGTCCTGACTTTC
TRBV19,.,TRBJ2-7,TRBD1,CASSSHRGERSYEQYF,TGTGCCAGTAGTTCTCACAGGGGCGAGAGGAGTTACGAGCAGTACTTC
TRBV19,.,TRBJ2-2,TRBD2,CASSPLAGYTGELFF,TGTGCCAGTAGTCCCCTAGCGGGGTACACCGGGGAGCTGTTTTTT
TRBV6-6,.,TRBJ2-1,TRBD2,CASSRTSGSYEQFF,TGTGCCAGCAGCCGGACTAGCGGGAGCTATGAGCAGTTCTTC
TRBV28,.,TRBJ2-2,.,CASSLSAGRGTGELFF,TGTGCCAGCAGTTTATCGGCAGGGCGGGGCACCGGGGAGCTGTTTTTT
TRBV9,.,TRBJ2-2,.,CASSFPGTPTGELFF,TGTGCCAGCAGCTTCCCCGGGACTCCGACCGGGGAGCTGTTTTTT
TRBV18,.,TRBJ1-2,TRBD1,CASSPGQGTYGYTF,TGTGCCAGCTCACCGGGACAGGGAACCTATGGCTACACCTTC
TRBV5-5,.,TRBJ1-1,.,CASSAGHNSVNTEAFF,TGTGCCAGCAGCGCCGGACACAATTCCGTGAACACTGAAGCTTTCTTT
TRBV2,.,TRBJ2-7,TRBD1,CASNTGTGRGKQYF,TGTGCCAGCAACACCGGGACAGGGAGGGGGAAGCAGTACTTC
TRBV29-1,.,TRBJ1-5,.,CSVATGSNQPQHF,TGCAGCGTTGCAACGGGGAGCAATCAGCCCCAGCATTTT
TRBV28,once,TRBJ2-2,.,CASSSAASNTGELFF,TGTGCCAGCAGCTCAGCGGCATCAAACACCGGGGAGCTGTTTTTT
TRBV15,once,TRBJ2-3,TRBD2,CATSRDWRELTDTQYF,TGTGCCACCAGCAGAGATTGGCGGGAGTTGACAGATACGCAGTATTTT